This TCR beta chain was identified in a study of CXCR3-negative and CXCR3-positive naive CD8 T cells. Study-wide background: The total count of TRB reads reached 110 million to 150 million, and each library contributed about 1.5 +/- 0.3 million.

cDNA libraries for TRB were generated by 5' RACE incorporating UMI labels. No DNA is given; TCRdb re-called the 5' RACE reads and lists each CDR3 protein once. The table lists 37,000 or so distinct CDR3 sequences. Germline V CDR1 and CDR2: SQVTM, ANQGSEA. The CDR3 spans 14 residues. Regarding the study as a whole: Researchers report CXCR3 expression partially decreased after cryopreservation, with fresh PBMCs used in most assays. With respect to TRBV-TRBJ usage, naive CXCR3-negative and CXCR3-positive cells were similar; memory differed. Diversity proved comparably high across both naive subsets and much lower in memory CD8+ cells.

As regards this clonotype: Its antigen is unknown.

The rearrangement uses TRBV29-1 and TRBJ2-7; TCRdb lists TRBD2, though no DNA is available to test this call. This TCR came from a human donor in good health. Some clones in this sample may be carry-over from other donors' samples. Sequenced sample: memory CD8+ T cells from blood. The CDR3 protein is CSVGGLANTYEQYF.